This TCR beta chain appears in the sequencing data of a study of blood T cells in healthy people across ages (dated by TCRdb to between 2014 and 2017). With regard to the full study: In model experiments, roughly one uniquely barcoded TCR beta cDNA molecule per two T cells was captured by template switching. Four age groups were formed from the donors: young (average around 15 years), middle-aged (around 37), aged (over 55) and long-lived (roughly 81). Using the same blood draw, the study looked at two additional independent replicas of 1 million unique cDNA reads for two donors, one aged 18 to 30 and the other aged 80 or older. To avoid experimental bias, donors of different ages were distributed randomly across sequencing lanes. The study measured age-related changes in TCR beta repertoire diversity using deep sequencing normalized with unique cDNA molecular identifiers. Study-wide conclusions, independent of this receptor: Estimates of total diversity from one million sequenced T cells were regarded as lower bounds and underestimates. Because profiling used bulk unsorted PBMCs, naive and antigen-experienced compartments could not be compared conclusively. Donor CMV infection status was unknown, potentially confounding age-related changes in expanded clonotypes. As age increased, observed TCR beta diversity per million T cells dropped in a roughly linear way, and a significant reduction was already evident by age 40. Compared with the aged group, the long-lived group had more naive CD4+ T cells, fewer expanded clones and increased TCR diversity, suggesting age selection. The percentage of naive T cells measured by flow cytometry correlated strongly with observed TCR beta diversity.

Libraries came from 5' RACE. This sample was sequenced with an Illumina HiSeq 2500. A second about 7 to 12 cycle PCR used a sample-barcoded 5' primer and a J-beta primer mix. Each TCR beta cDNA molecule received a unique molecular identifier from a template-switch 5' adaptor carrying 12 random nucleotides. At least 2.5 million CDR3-containing paired-end reads were obtained from each sample. All of the RNA was converted into first-strand cDNA using the Mint cDNA synthesis kit, with a TRBC-specific oligonucleotide serving as the primer. All cDNA was treated with uracil-DNA glycosylase and then went through a first 18-cycle PCR with the universal primers M1SS and BC2_uni_R. Per the authors' processing: Normalization of each sample was performed by random selection of 1 million high-quality reads, each carrying a distinct molecular identifier. Instead of being binned into consensus sequences, reads with shared molecular identifiers were discarded. MiTCR, set to a Q25 quality threshold and the strictest error-elimination algorithm, was used for CDR3 identification, clonotype clustering and error correction. A nonparametric unseen species model with Euler transformation was used to estimate a lower bound on total TCR beta diversity. Using fastp at Q25 and MiXCR, TCRdb reprocessed the public reads and kept productive beta chains. Each record represents a unique CDR3 protein, reported with the most common genes and DNA among its rows. The V and J calls reflect TCRdb's pipeline rather than the authors' work. For this sample there are 850,000 to 1,000,000 distinct CDR3 sequences; just over 50% appear just once. The ten most abundant clones make up around a fifth of the sample.

This clonotype turned up a few times. Its antigen target is currently unknown. Base quality data are lacking; no much larger clone is found one base away. The roughly 39 donors, aged about 6 to 100 years, were systemically healthy Caucasian individuals from Russia. Each donor gave about 11 milliliters of peripheral blood, drawn into EDTA-treated Vacutainer tubes. PBMCs were isolated by Ficoll-Paque density-gradient centrifugation, with at least 6 million obtained per sample. Trizol reagent was used to extract total RNA from the PBMCs, yielding at least 5.5 micrograms per sample. For every donor, an aliquot of PBMCs went through flow cytometry to measure the percentages of naive CD45RAhigh/CD27high T cells. Including cysteine and phenylalanine, the CDR3 has 12 amino acids. Of the read, only the CDR3 DNA is kept; its 36 bases are in frame from base 1. V is clipped by 7 bases and J by 5 bases, and the sequence between their germline boundaries is 14 bases long. Via the germline V gene, CDR1 is SQVTM and CDR2 ANQGSEA.

The sequence links TRBV29-1 to TRBJ2-5; the D gene is perhaps TRBD2, on 5 matching bases. This sequence was found in a woman aged 60-70 years in good health. Sequences were obtained from blood. The CDR3 protein: CSADGGSETQYF. The DNA sequence follows: TGCAGCGCCGATGGCGGGTCGGAGACCCAGTACTTC.